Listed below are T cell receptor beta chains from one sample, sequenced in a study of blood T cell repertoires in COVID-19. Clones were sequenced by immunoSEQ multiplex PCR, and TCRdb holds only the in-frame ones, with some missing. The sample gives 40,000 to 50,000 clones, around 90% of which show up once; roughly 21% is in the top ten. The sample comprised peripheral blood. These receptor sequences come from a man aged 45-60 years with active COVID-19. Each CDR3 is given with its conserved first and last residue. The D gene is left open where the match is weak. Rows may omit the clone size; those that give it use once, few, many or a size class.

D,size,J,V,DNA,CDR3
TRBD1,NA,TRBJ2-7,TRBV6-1,TGTGCCAGCAGTGATCCGGGACAGGGGGGCTACGAGCAGTACTTC,CASSDPGQGGYEQYF
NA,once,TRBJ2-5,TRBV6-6,TGTGCCAGCACGCGTGGGAGCTTAAAAGAGACCCAGTACTTC,CASTRGSLKETQYF
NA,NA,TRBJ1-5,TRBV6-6,TGTGCCAGCAGTCCCCTGAGGGTAAGCAATCAGCCCCAGCATTTT,CASSPLRVSNQPQHF
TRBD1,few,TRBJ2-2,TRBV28,TGTGCCAGCAGTTCGGACAGGTTGACCGGGGAGCTGTTTTTT,CASSSDRLTGELFF
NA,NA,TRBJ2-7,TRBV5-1,TGCGCCAGCAGCGCTGGGTCTCGGGGTGTCTCCTACGAGCAGTACTTC,CASSAGSRGVSYEQYF
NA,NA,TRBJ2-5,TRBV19,TGTGCCAGTAGTACCCGGTCCCACCAAGAGACCCAGTACTTC,CASSTRSHQETQYF
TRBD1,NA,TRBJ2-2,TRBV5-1,TGCGCCAGCAGCTTAAGACAGGGGGCAGGCGGGGAGCTGTTTTTT,CASSLRQGAGGELFF
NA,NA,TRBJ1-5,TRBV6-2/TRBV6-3,TGTGCCAGCAGCATCCGACTAAATCAGCCCCAGCATTTT,CASSIRLNQPQHF
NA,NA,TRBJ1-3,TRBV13,TGTGCCAGCAGCTTAGGGACTCTCTCTGGAAACACCATATATTTT,CASSLGTLSGNTIYF
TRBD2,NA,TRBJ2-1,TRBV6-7,TGTGCCAGCAGTTACATGGCAGGGGTCAGACTAGCGGGAGACGGTGAGCAGTTCTTC,CASSYMAGVRLAGDGEQFF
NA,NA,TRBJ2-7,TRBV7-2,TGTGCCAGCACCCACGATTCCCGAGGTAGTTCCTACGAGCAGTACTTC,CASTHDSRGSSYEQYF
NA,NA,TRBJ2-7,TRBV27,TGTGCCAGCAGTAACACGTACGAGCAGTACTTC,CASSNTYEQYF
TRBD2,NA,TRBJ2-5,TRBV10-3,TGTGCCATCAGTCCTGGACTAGCGGGCCCTCAAGAGACCCAGTACTTC,CAISPGLAGPQETQYF
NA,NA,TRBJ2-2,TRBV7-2,TGTGCCAGCAGCCCGCCCCCGGGTACCGGGGAGCTGTTTTTT,CASSPPPGTGELFF
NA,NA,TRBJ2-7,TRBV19,TGTGCCAGTAGTATGTCGACAGCTTATTCCTACGAGCAGTACTTC,CASSMSTAYSYEQYF
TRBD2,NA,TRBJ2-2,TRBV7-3,TGTGCCAGCAGCGAGGGACTAGCGGGGGGAGAGCTGTTTTTT,CASSEGLAGGELFF
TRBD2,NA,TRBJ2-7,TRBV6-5,TGTGCCAGCAGTCCCGGGACTAGCGGGATTTACGAGCAGTACTTC,CASSPGTSGIYEQYF
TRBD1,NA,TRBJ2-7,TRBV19,TGTGCCAGTATTTCGGGACAGGGCGAAGAGCAGTACTTC,CASISGQGEEQYF
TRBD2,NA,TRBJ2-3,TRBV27,TGTGCCAGCAACCCGGGACTAGCGACAGATACGCAGTATTTT,CASNPGLATDTQYF
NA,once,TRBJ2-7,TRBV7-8,TGTGCCAGCAGCCCTAGATACGAGCAGTACTTC,CASSPRYEQYF